Described below is a single T cell receptor (beta chain) sequence and its context. Antigen: not known. This sample is drawn from a study of cytomegalovirus exposure and HLA in healthy donors. Study information: Early released data had 65 million to 100 million unique TCRs, all coming from HLA-typed donors. When 300 to 400 donors were genotyped, about 80% of them were found to fall in the Caucasian-associated ancestry cluster.

CDR3 length equals 14 residues. Germline CDR1 reads SEHNR; CDR2 reads FQNEAQ (reference sequence). V lost 4 bases to trimming and J lost 2 bases; unmatched junction nucleotides: 2. Study-wide results and caveats: Later analysis reportedly placed an Asian-associated ancestry cluster below the approximately 650-donor mean in N-insertions. Relative to equally common others, HLA-associated TCR beta chains showed greater clonal expansion in a later analysis.

The PCR had 60 Vbeta and 13 Jbeta primers. TCRdb's table, derived via immunoSEQ multiplex PCR, lists solely in-frame clones and lacks some. The top ten clones hold 1.5% of a sample with roughly 150,000 clones, over 80% of them seen once. Sequencing input: PBMCs. The rearrangement uses TRBV7-9 and TRBJ1-2, with 9 bases identical to TRBD1. The source of this sequence is a woman in her late teens or twenties in good health and CMV-seronegative. The CDR3 region is CASSSDRGNYGYTF. CDR3 coding DNA: TGTGCCAGCAGCTCAGACAGGGGGAACTATGGCTACACCTTC.